Presented here are 31 T cell receptor beta chains from one specimen sequenced in a study of early T cells in non-severe SARS-CoV-2 infection. TCRdb reanalysed the 5' RACE reads using MiXCR and keeps one entry per CDR3 protein. The data contain about 29,000 distinct CDR3 sequences, roughly 5.4% of them singletons. Sequences were obtained from whole blood. The receptor source for this set is an adult who was a healthcare worker with PCR-confirmed SARS-CoV-2 infection or an uninfected control (not recorded which).

This clonotype was counted many times. The CDR3 DNA sequence: TGTGCCAGCAGCTTAACCCTAGGTACCCAGTTCTTC. It specifies CASSLTLGTQFF. This sequence joins TRBV11-2 and TRBJ2-1; D unclear. Trimming removed 2 bases from V and 13 bases from J, with 12 bases in between. The length of the CDR3 is 12 residues. The germline gives CDR1 SGHAT, CDR2 FQNNGV.

In its sample, this clonotype was seen a few times. The chain recombines TRBV7-9 with TRBJ2-1; possibly TRBD1 or TRBD2 for D (5 bases each). Germline loops: CDR1 SEHNR, CDR2 FQNEAQ (reference sequence). Trimming shortened V by 4 bases and J by 5 bases, and 12 bases separated the two germline ends. The CDR3 extends over 14 amino acids. CDR3 sequence reads: CASSSSGTNNEQFF. For the CDR3, the DNA is TGTGCCAGCAGCTCCTCGGGGACCAACAATGAGCAGTTCTTC.

In DNA form, the CDR3 reads TGTGCCAGTAAACTAGCGGGGACCACAGATACGCAGTATTTT. Translating it yields CASKLAGTTDTQYF. V gene TRBV2 combines with J gene TRBJ2-3; 10 nucleotides line up with TRBD2. The V segment lost 9 bases and the J segment 2 bases; nucleotides outside the gene matches: 5. CDR3 length: 14 amino acids. CDR1 and CDR2 (germline): SNHLY, FYNNEI.

This clonotype has at least ten counts. The chain employs TRBV4-3 and TRBJ1-1; 8 positions agree with TRBD1. There are 15 residues in the CDR3. CDR1 and CDR2 (germline): LGHNA, YSLEER. V trimming: 4 bases; J trimming: 3 bases; junction bases outside the gene matches: 7. The DNA for the CDR3 is TGCGCCAGCAGCCCAAGGACAGGGACCTACACTGAAGCTTTCTTT. It specifies CASSPRTGTYTEAFF.

This clonotype came up many times. V gene TRBV7-9 combines with J gene TRBJ1-1; D call uncertain. Germline assignment: CDR1 SEHNR and CDR2 FQNEAQ (reference sequence). The CDR3 spans 14 residues. Trimming shortened V by 5 bases and J by 4 bases, and 14 bases separated the two germline ends. The DNA of the CDR3 is TGTGCCAGCAGCCCAAGGGCGGGTAGCACTGAAGCTTTCTTT. Its translation is CASSPRAGSTEAFF. The complete variable domain, with remaining parts taken from reference TRBV7-9 and TRBJ1-1, reads DTGVSQNPRHKITKRGQNVTFRCDPISEHNRLYWYRQTLGQGPEFLTYFQNEAQLEKSRLLSDRFSAERPKGSFSTLEIQRTEQGDSAMYLCASSPRAGSTEAFFGQGTRLTVV.

This clonotype has a count of ten or more. The gene calls are TRBV27 and TRBJ2-3; 9 bases map to TRBD2. The germline gives CDR1 MNHEY, CDR2 SMNVEV (reference sequence). CDR3 length: 19 amino acids. After removal of 4 bases from V and 2 bases from J, the junction contained 16 bases not matched to a gene. DNA of the CDR3: TGTGCCAGCAGTTCGATATATTCTTTAGCGGGGGACGTCACAGATACGCAGTATTTT. It specifies CASSSIYSLAGDVTDTQYF.

In its sample, this clonotype ranks as medium-sized (0.01 to 0.1%). The CDR3 is CASSSLAGGPPADTQYF. The CDR3 nucleotides are TGTGCCAGCAGTTCATTAGCGGGAGGGCCCCCCGCAGATACGCAGTATTTT. The chain has TRBV28 and TRBJ2-3; 11 nucleotides align to TRBD2. V lost 4 bases to trimming and J lost 4 bases; unmatched junction nucleotides: 10. The CDR3 is 17 residues long. Germline V gene sequence: CDR1 MDHEN, CDR2 SYDVKM.

This rearrangement joins TRBV28 to TRBJ1-6, with D possibly matching TRBD1 (6 bases). Trimming removed 5 bases at V and 4 bases at J, with 12 bases between. The CDR3 is 15 residues long. Germline CDR1 and CDR2: MDHEN and SYDVKM. CDR3 region: CASSLGTPYNSPLHF. DNA for the CDR3: TGTGCCAGCAGTCTCGGGACACCTTATAATTCACCCCTCCACTTT.

This clonotype was picked up many times. The chain uses TRBV7-2 and TRBJ1-2; D is undetermined. The CDR3 has 15 amino acids. CDR1 SGHTA and CDR2 FQGNSA come from the germline V gene. Trimming shortened V by 1 base and J by 6 bases, and 15 bases separated the two germline ends. The DNA for the CDR3 is TGTGCCAGCAGCTTAGATCCCAGCCCAACCAATGGCTACACCTTC. Translation gives CASSLDPSPTNGYTF.

This rearrangement joins TRBV5-1 to TRBJ1-1; 7 bases map to TRBD1. Unmatched junction bases numbered 9, after V lost 5 bases and J lost 5 bases. Germline assignment: CDR1 SGHRS and CDR2 YFSETQ. The CDR3 is 14 residues long. The CDR3 is CASRQGYIKTEAFF. CDR3 coding DNA: TGCGCCAGCAGACAGGGGTACATTAAAACTGAAGCTTTCTTT.

This clonotype has ten or more counts. V is TRBV12-3 or TRBV12-4 and J is TRBJ2-2; D possibly matches TRBD1 or TRBD2 (5 bases each). Trimming took off 6 bases at V and 5 bases at J, with 16 bases between the two ends. The CDR3 is 15 residues long. The CDR3 bases are TGTGCCAGCAGGACAGCCACTAGTTCTACCGGGGAGCTGTTTTTT. Its translation: CASRTATSSTGELFF.

This clonotype was observed at least ten times. The CDR3 region is CASSHGPGVFSYNEQFF. CDR3 DNA: TGCGCCAGCAGCCACGGCCCAGGGGTTTTCTCCTACAATGAGCAGTTCTTC. The rearrangement uses TRBV5-1 and TRBJ2-1; TRBD1 might be the D (6 bases). V lost 4 bases and J 0 bases, leaving 17 bases between the germline ends. Germline V gene sequence: CDR1 SGHRS, CDR2 YFSETQ. This CDR3 region has 17 residues. Drawing the rest from reference TRBV5-1 and TRBJ2-1, the complete variable domain is KAGVTQTPRYLIKTRGQQVTLSCSPISGHRSVSWYQQTPGQGLQFLFEYFSETQRNKGNFPGRFSGRQFSNSRSEMNVSTLELGDSALYLCASSHGPGVFSYNEQFFGPGTRLTVL.

This clonotype ranks as medium-sized. The genes are TRBV25-1 and TRBJ2-2; D remains ambiguous. Germline CDR1 MGHDK, CDR2 SYGVNS. The CDR3 consists of 13 residues. Trimming removed 4 bases at V and 4 bases at J, with 7 bases between. The CDR3 DNA sequence: TGTGCCAGCAGTGCGCAGTTCACCGGGGAGCTGTTTTTT. Protein product: CASSAQFTGELFF.

Ten or more counts support this clonotype. CDR3 nucleotides: TGTGCCAGCTCACCGTCTCGCGATCAGCCCCAGCATTTT. The encoded protein is CASSPSRDQPQHF. The chain has TRBV18 and TRBJ1-5; D unresolved. Germline loops: CDR1 KGHSH, CDR2 LQKENI. Trimming removed 3 bases at V and 5 bases at J, with 8 bases between. This CDR3 is 13 amino acids long.

This clonotype was found many times. The rearrangement links TRBV14 to TRBJ2-2, with D perhaps TRBD2 (5 bases). V shed 2 bases and J shed 2 bases, with 9 bases lying between them. Germline CDR1 is SGHDN and CDR2 is FVKESK. The CDR3 consists of 15 residues. This CDR3 is CASSQIRENTGELFF. The CDR3 DNA follows: TGTGCCAGCAGCCAAATACGGGAAAACACCGGGGAGCTGTTTTTT.

The chain uses TRBV28 and TRBJ2-1, with TRBD2 matching 7 bases. Trimming at V came to 2 bases and at J to 8 bases, leaving 12 bases not matched to a gene. The CDR3 runs to 16 residues. Germline V gene lookup returns CDR1 MDHEN and CDR2 SYDVKM. The CDR3 DNA is TGTGCCAGCAGTTTAAGCATTTCGACTAGCTTGTATGAGCAGTTCTTC. Its protein product is CASSLSISTSLYEQFF.

This clonotype was seen a few times. The chain links TRBV20-1 to TRBJ2-7; no clear D. V shed 5 bases and J shed 4 bases, with 15 bases lying between them. The V gene's germline CDR1 is DFQATT and CDR2 SNEGSKA (reference sequence). The CDR3 consists of 13 residues. CDR3 in amino acids: CSAQAMTQYEQYF. The CDR3 DNA is TGCAGTGCTCAAGCCATGACGCAGTACGAGCAGTACTTC.

A few counts support this clonotype. The rearrangement links TRBV15 to TRBJ1-4, with D perhaps TRBD1 (6 bases). V lost 0 bases and J 4 bases, leaving 6 bases between the germline ends. Germline V gene lookup returns CDR1 LNHNV and CDR2 YYDKDF (reference sequence). The CDR3 covers 14 residues. The CDR3 DNA reads as TGTGCCACCAGCAGAGACAGGGGTAATGAAAAACTGTTTTTT. Its protein is CATSRDRGNEKLFF.

There are many counts of this clonotype. The rearrangement uses TRBV4-1 and TRBJ2-1, with D perhaps TRBD2 (6 bases). The CDR3 is 15 residues long. Germline V gene sequence: CDR1 MGHRA, CDR2 YSYEKL. With 3 bases removed from V and 5 bases from J, the gap between germline ends came to 14 bases. CDR3 nucleotide sequence: TGCGCCAGCAGCCAGATACTAGCTTCCGACAATGAGCAGTTCTTC. Protein product: CASSQILASDNEQFF.

This clonotype was found many times. This chain uses TRBV20-1 with TRBJ2-1; the match to TRBD2 covers 14 bases. CDR1 is DFQATT and CDR2 is SNEGSKA in the germline V gene (reference sequence). CDR3 size: 16 residues. The V gene end was trimmed by 3 bases and the J gene end by 8 bases; junction bases not matched to a gene: 9. The DNA for the CDR3 is TGCAGTGCTAGCCGCGGGACTAGCGGGAGAGGAGATGAGCAGTTCTTC. This codes for CSASRGTSGRGDEQFF.

This clonotype was counted ten times or more. The gene calls are TRBV20-1 and TRBJ1-2; D may be TRBD1 (6 bases). The V and J ends lost 2 bases and 0 bases respectively, with 10 bases between them. CDR1 and CDR2 (germline): DFQATT, SNEGSKA (reference sequence). The CDR3 totals 14 residues. The CDR3 loop is CSARTGTANYGYTF. CDR3 sequence (DNA): TGCAGTGCTAGAACAGGGACGGCTAACTATGGCTACACCTTC.

In this sample, this clonotype turned up many times. The chain employs TRBV5-1 and TRBJ2-5; TRBD2 matches 9 bases. V was pared by 2 bases and J by 4 bases, with 6 bases of the junction left unmatched. The length of the CDR3 is 15 residues. CDR1 SGHRS and CDR2 YFSETQ come from the germline V gene. CDR3: CASSFSGGRGETQYF. DNA of the CDR3: TGCGCCAGCAGCTTTAGCGGGGGCCGTGGAGAGACCCAGTACTTC. The full variable domain, rest sourced from reference TRBV5-1 and TRBJ2-5, is KAGVTQTPRYLIKTRGQQVTLSCSPISGHRSVSWYQQTPGQGLQFLFEYFSETQRNKGNFPGRFSGRQFSNSRSEMNVSTLELGDSALYLCASSFSGGRGETQYFGPGTRLLVL.

Ten or more counts support this clonotype. The chain has TRBV4-3 and TRBJ1-1, with TRBD1 identical over 7 bases. CDR3 length equals 15 residues. CDR1 and CDR2 (germline): LGHNA, YSLEER. The V and J ends lost 10 bases and 0 bases, in that order; junction bases with no gene match: 11. The CDR3 nucleotides read TGCGCCACCAGGGCAAGGGGGCGATTGAACACTGAAGCTTTCTTT. The encoded protein is CATRARGRLNTEAFF.

This clonotype was seen more than once but under ten times. This chain uses TRBV6-2 or TRBV6-3 with TRBJ1-2, with D unclear. Trimming removed 10 bases at V and 8 bases at J, with 11 bases between. The CDR3 runs 10 residues. Germline-derived CDR1 and CDR2 are MNHEY and SVGEGT. The CDR3 loop reads CATRKAGYTF. CDR3 in DNA: TGTGCCACTCGGAAGGCCGGCTACACCTTC.

This clonotype showed up many times. This chain connects TRBV9 to TRBJ2-7; 9 nucleotides line up with TRBD1. The CDR3 contains 12 residues. Germline V gives CDR1 SGDLS, CDR2 YYNGEE. The trim removed 10 bases at V and 4 bases at J, leaving 6 bases unmatched. Here the CDR3 DNA reads TGTGCCTCCGGGACAGGGCATTACGAGCAGTACTTC. Encoded protein: CASGTGHYEQYF.

This clonotype has a handful of counts. The J gene is TRBJ2-2, the V gene TRBV2; 12 nucleotides line up with TRBD2. The CDR3 spans 17 residues. The germline CDR1 and CDR2 sequences are SNHLY and FYNNEI. Unmatched junction bases numbered 6, after V lost 2 bases and J lost 5 bases. CDR3 region: CASSERLAGVRTGELFF. Here the CDR3 DNA reads TGTGCCAGCAGTGAAAGACTAGCGGGAGTTAGGACCGGGGAGCTGTTTTTT.

This clonotype was counted a few times. The chain carries TRBV6-2 or TRBV6-3 and TRBJ2-3, with D unclear. CDR3 length: 16 residues. Trimming removed 0 bases at V and 6 bases at J, with 16 bases between. The V gene's germline CDR1 is MNHEY and CDR2 SVGEGT. CDR3 in amino acids: CASSYSFQTLHDTQYF. CDR3 bases: TGTGCCAGCAGTTACTCCTTCCAGACGCTCCATGATACGCAGTATTTT.

This clonotype was counted ten times or more. V and J are TRBV5-6 and TRBJ2-5; D is undetermined. The V end lost 0 bases, the J end lost 3 bases, and 12 bases lay between the germline ends. This CDR3 is built from 15 residues. Germline-derived CDR1 and CDR2 are SGHDT and YYEEEE. CDR3 nucleotide sequence: TGTGCCAGCAGCTTGGGATGGTTAGCAGAAGAGACCCAGTACTTC. As protein: CASSLGWLAEETQYF. Combining the CDR3 with reference TRBV5-6 and TRBJ2-5 gives the whole variable domain DAGVTQSPTHLIKTRGQQVTLRCSPKSGHDTVSWYQQALGQGPQFIFQYYEEEERQRGNFPDRFSGHQFPNYSSELNVNALLLGDSALYLCASSLGWLAEETQYFGPGTRLLVL.

This clonotype occurred many times. The chain recombines TRBV27 with TRBJ1-2; a weak D match, TRBD1 (6 bases). The CDR3 runs to 16 residues. CDR1 MNHEY and CDR2 SMNVEV come from the germline V gene (reference sequence). The V end lost 3 bases, the J end lost 4 bases, and 18 bases lay between the germline ends. The CDR3 sequence is CASSLWGGSQTYGYTF. The CDR3 DNA follows: TGTGCCAGCAGTTTGTGGGGGGGCAGCCAAACCTATGGCTACACCTTC.

This clonotype was observed a single time. A much larger clonotype is one base distant, so this may be a read error. This likely comes from a read error, as the CDR3 has no conserved phenylalanine or tryptophan at its end. V gene TRBV27 combines with J gene TRBJ2-7; the D gene is possibly TRBD1 (5 bases). This CDR3 region has 14 residues. V lost 6 bases and J 4 bases, leaving 16 bases between the germline ends. Per germline, CDR1 MNHEY and CDR2 SMNVEV (reference sequence). DNA of the CDR3: TGTGCCAGCAGCCCGACAGACAACCTTTACGAGCAGTACTAC. Protein sequence: CASSPTDNLYEQYY.

This clonotype was counted ten times or more. The chain joins TRBV7-6 to TRBJ2-3, with D hard to call. The CDR3 runs 13 residues. Germline V lookup: CDR1 SGHVS, CDR2 FNYEAQ. V lost 1 base and J 3 bases, leaving 5 bases between the germline ends. CDR3 in DNA: TGTGCCAGCAGCTTAGATGGGACAGATACGCAGTATTTT. Amino acid sequence: CASSLDGTDTQYF.